A single sample gave rise to the 26 T cell receptor beta chains below, sequenced in a study of blood T cells in healthy people across ages. Using a J-beta primer mix together with a sample-barcoded 5' primer, a second PCR was run for about 7 to 12 cycles. TCRdb reprocessed the 5' RACE reads via MiXCR and lists one record per CDR3 protein. The sample has more than 1.4 million distinct CDR3 sequences; about 40% are singletons. The sequenced sample consisted of blood. These receptors were taken from a woman aged 18-30 years in good health.

In its sample, this clonotype was seen a few times. The chain is built from TRBV20-1 and TRBJ2-7; 14 nucleotides agree with TRBD2. This CDR3 has 16 residues. Germline values: CDR1 DFQATT, CDR2 SNEGSKA (reference sequence). V trimming: 1 base; J trimming: 4 bases; junction bases outside the gene matches: 6. The CDR3 DNA reads as TGCAGTGCTAGAGGGGGACTAGCGGGAGAGATATACGAGCAGTACTTC. This encodes CSARGGLAGEIYEQYF.

This clonotype was counted a few times. The CDR3 here is CASSLGGTMNTGELFF. DNA for the CDR3: TGCGCCAGCAGCTTGGGAGGGACTATGAACACCGGGGAGCTGTTTTTT. The V gene is TRBV5-1, the J gene TRBJ2-2, with TRBD2 matching over 7 bases. The J segment lost 1 base and the V segment lost 0 bases, leaving 3 bases of the junction unmatched. CDR1 is SGHRS, CDR2 YFSETQ, per germline. The CDR3 length is 16 residues.

This clonotype has a handful of counts. This chain connects TRBV2 to TRBJ2-5; the D is unclear. V was cut by 7 bases and J by 4 bases, with 4 bases left in between. The CDR3 runs 10 residues. Germline lookup yields CDR1 SNHLY and CDR2 FYNNEI. CDR3 loop: CASMLETQYF. In nucleotides, the CDR3 is TGTGCCAGCATGTTAGAGACCCAGTACTTC.

J is TRBJ1-2 and V is TRBV20-1, with D unclear. This CDR3 has 16 residues. Germline CDR1 DFQATT, CDR2 SNEGSKA (reference sequence). V gave up 3 bases and J gave up 0 bases, with 17 bases separating them. The CDR3 DNA is TGCAGTGCTAGGAGACTGGGCATCGGCCCTAACTATGGCTACACCTTC. It yields the protein CSARRLGIGPNYGYTF.

Comment on this clonotype: The junction differs from germline at one of its ends, possibly a read error. The V and J genes are TRBV6-1 and TRBJ2-3; the match to TRBD1 covers 9 bases. CDR3 length: 15 amino acids. CDR1 and CDR2 from the germline V gene are MNHNS and SASEGT. CDR3 in amino acids: CASREGQGRTDTQYF. CDR3 in DNA: TGTGCCAGCAGGGAAGGACAGGGGCGCACAGATACGCAGTATTTT.

The CDR3 nucleotides are TGTGCCACCAGCAGAGAAAGGTCGGGACTTCAAGAGACCCAGTACTTC. Translated, it gives CATSRERSGLQETQYF. This chain uses TRBV15 with TRBJ2-5; a possible D gene is TRBD2 (6 bases). The CDR3 totals 16 residues. The germline V gene has CDR1 LNHNV and CDR2 YYDKDF (reference sequence). Trimming pared 0 bases from V and 2 bases from J, leaving 13 bases between.

This chain's CDR3 is CAWSVRRMDFRYNEQFF. As DNA, the CDR3 is TGTGCCTGGAGTGTACGAAGGATGGATTTTCGATACAATGAGCAGTTCTTC. V is TRBV30 and J is TRBJ2-1; no clear D gene. CDR1 is GTSNPN, CDR2 SVGIG, per germline (reference sequence). This CDR3 has 17 amino acids. Trimming took off 0 bases at V and 4 bases at J, with 19 bases between the two ends.

With respect to this clonotype: An end of the junction does not agree with germline; a read error may underlie this. The V call is TRBV20-1, the J call TRBJ2-1; 12 positions agree with TRBD2. Germline V lookup: CDR1 DFQATT, CDR2 SNEGSKA (reference sequence). There are 17 residues in the CDR3. The CDR3 nucleotides are TGCAGTGCTCCCCCGACTAGCGGGGGCGCCTCCTACAATAAGCAGTTCTTC. Its translation: CSAPPTSGGASYNKQFF.

The chain uses TRBV27 and TRBJ2-1, with TRBD1 matching over 7 bases. The CDR3 sequence is 12 residues long. Germline CDR1 MNHEY, CDR2 SMNVEV (reference sequence). The J segment lost 8 bases and the V segment lost 4 bases, leaving 2 bases of the junction unmatched. CDR3 bases: TGTGCCAGCAGTTCGACAGGGTATGAGCAGTTCTTC. This encodes CASSSTGYEQFF.

The rearrangement uses TRBV7-9 and TRBJ1-1; D uncertain. V gave up 6 bases and J gave up 5 bases, with 13 bases separating them. Germline loops: CDR1 SEHNR, CDR2 FQNEAQ (reference sequence). CDR3 length: 13 residues. CDR3 amino acids: CASRFSEGTEAFF. CDR3 nucleotide sequence: TGTGCCAGCAGATTTTCAGAGGGAACTGAAGCTTTCTTT.

For this clonotype: With a much larger clone just one base away, this may be a read error. The CDR3 sequence is CASNRGDYGYIF. The CDR3 nucleotides are TGTGCCAGCAATCGCGGAGACTATGGCTACATCTTC. This rearrangement joins TRBV6-1 to TRBJ1-2; D unclear. Germline V CDR1 and CDR2: MNHNS, SASEGT. The CDR3 sequence is 12 residues long.

The V gene is TRBV5-1, the J gene TRBJ2-3; D is tentatively TRBD1 or TRBD2 (5 bases each). V was cut by 1 base and J by 1 base, with 13 bases left in between. Germline CDR1 SGHRS, CDR2 YFSETQ. The CDR3 is made up of 16 amino acids. The CDR3 spells CASSLSGTLGTDTQYF. The CDR3 nucleotides read TGCGCCAGCAGCTTGTCGGGGACCCTAGGCACAGATACGCAGTATTTT.

This chain joins TRBV30 and TRBJ2-1, with 9 bases fitting TRBD2. The CDR3 has 15 residues. Unmatched junction bases numbered 4, after V lost 0 bases and J lost 4 bases. Germline V gene sequence: CDR1 GTSNPN, CDR2 SVGIG (reference sequence). CDR3 in amino acids: CAWSVTGLAYNEQFF. The CDR3 nucleotides read TGTGCCTGGAGTGTAACGGGACTAGCATACAATGAGCAGTTCTTC.

The rearrangement uses TRBV20-1 and TRBJ2-7; TRBD2 might be the D (6 bases). Germline values: CDR1 DFQATT, CDR2 SNEGSKA (reference sequence). This CDR3 is built from 12 residues. V lost 6 bases and J 3 bases, leaving 12 bases between the germline ends. The CDR3, as DNA: TGCAGTGCCGGGGGTCTCGGCTACGAGCAGTACTTC. This sequence encodes CSAGGLGYEQYF.

This clonotype is a singleton in its sample. The rearrangement links TRBV6-1 to TRBJ2-3, with D possibly matching TRBD1 (7 bases). Deletions cut 7 bases from V and 0 bases from J, with 11 bases between. Germline CDR1 is MNHNS and CDR2 is SASEGT. This CDR3 is 14 amino acids long. CDR3: CASTQGGSTDTQYF. Written as DNA, the CDR3 is TGTGCCAGCACCCAGGGGGGAAGCACAGATACGCAGTATTTT.

This sequence joins TRBV4-2 and TRBJ2-5; D remains ambiguous. Germline lookup yields CDR1 LGHNA and CDR2 YNFKEQ. The CDR3 covers 14 residues. Trimming cost V 0 bases and J 3 bases, with 8 bases left between them. CDR3 sequence reads: CASSQELGKETQYF. CDR3 in DNA: TGTGCCAGCAGCCAAGAGCTAGGGAAAGAGACCCAGTACTTC.

The chain is built from TRBV28 and TRBJ1-2, with 12 bases that match TRBD1. The CDR3 consists of 16 residues. After removal of 7 bases from V and 8 bases from J, the junction contained 14 bases not matched to a gene. Germline V lookup: CDR1 MDHEN, CDR2 SYDVKM. The CDR3 bases are TGTGCCAGCACTCACCCCGCGGGACAGGGGGCTGGGGGCTACACCTTC. It specifies CASTHPAGQGAGGYTF.

In this sample, this clonotype turned up a few times. The chain couples TRBV5-1 to TRBJ2-3; D may match TRBD1 or TRBD2 (5 bases each). Germline V gene data show CDR1 as SGHRS and CDR2 as YFSETQ. V gave up 1 base and J gave up 6 bases, with 18 bases separating them. The CDR3 runs 16 residues. CDR3 in amino acids: CASSLPAGTGQDTQYF. For the CDR3, the DNA is TGCGCCAGCAGCTTGCCGGCAGGGACCGGTCAGGATACGCAGTATTTT.

The J gene is TRBJ2-3, the V gene TRBV28; D is uncertain. V lost 3 bases, J lost 1 base, and 8 bases lay in between. CDR1 and CDR2 from the germline V gene are MDHEN and SYDVKM. The CDR3 totals 14 residues. CDR3 in amino acids: CASSFGGCTDTQYF. The CDR3 DNA reads TGTGCCAGCAGTTTTGGTGGGTGCACAGATACGCAGTATTTT.

Worth noting for this clonotype: A much larger clone lies a single base off, so this may be a read error. The chain joins TRBV5-1 to TRBJ2-7; TRBD2 agrees at 14 bases. The CDR3 has 14 residues. Unmatched junction bases numbered 3, after V lost 4 bases and J lost 6 bases. Germline-derived CDR1 and CDR2 are SGHRS and YFSETQ. The CDR3 DNA follows: TGCGCCAGCAGCCGGACTAGCGGGAGGCGCGAGCAGTACTTC. It is translated as CASSRTSGRREQYF.

This clonotype was counted at least ten times. The J gene is TRBJ2-5, the V gene TRBV7-3, with D perhaps matching TRBD2 (5 bases). This CDR3 comprises 12 residues. The V and J ends lost 2 bases and 6 bases respectively, with 7 bases between them. The germline V gene has CDR1 SGHTA and CDR2 FQGTGA. CDR3 DNA sequence: TGTGCCAGCAGCTTAGCGGGTCAGACCCAGTACTTC. Its protein is CASSLAGQTQYF.

The rearrangement uses TRBV4-1 and TRBJ2-5, with D tentatively TRBD2 (5 bases). V was cut by 4 bases and J by 5 bases, with 17 bases left in between. Germline loops: CDR1 MGHRA, CDR2 YSYEKL. The CDR3 totals 15 residues. CDR3 protein: CASSPRTDTGETQYF. The CDR3 DNA sequence: TGCGCCAGCAGCCCCCGGACTGACACCGGGGAGACCCAGTACTTC.

This chain joins TRBV3-1 and TRBJ2-5, with 8 bases fitting TRBD2. J lost 1 base, V lost 1 base, and 14 bases had no gene match. The CDR3 consists of 19 residues. Germline CDR1 LGHDT, CDR2 YNNKEL (reference sequence). The CDR3 sequence is CASSQVYARSSGAQETQYF. The CDR3 region has the DNA TGTGCCAGCAGCCAAGTGTACGCTCGAAGTAGCGGGGCCCAAGAGACCCAGTACTTC.

The chain carries TRBV5-8 and TRBJ2-2; D uncertain. The CDR3 length is 14 residues. Trimming cost V 2 bases and J 1 base, with 6 bases left between them. From germline, CDR1 is SGHTS and CDR2 YDEGEE. The CDR3 here is CASSFYLNTGELFF. CDR3 coding DNA: TGTGCCAGCAGCTTTTACTTGAACACCGGGGAGCTGTTTTTT.

This clonotype was counted between two and nine times. The chain carries TRBV6-1 and TRBJ2-1; TRBD1 agrees at 10 bases. Germline V gene lookup returns CDR1 MNHNS and CDR2 SASEGT. The junction had 10 bases not matched to a gene; V was cut back by 6 bases and J by 5 bases. This CDR3 contains 16 residues. CDR3 sequence (DNA): TGTGCCAGCAGCGCCCGGCGGACAGGGGGTAACAATGAGCAGTTCTTC. Translated: CASSARRTGGNNEQFF.

The chain joins TRBV7-2 to TRBJ1-2; D remains unclear. Germline CDR1 is SGHTA and CDR2 is FQGNSA. The CDR3 is 12 amino acids. V dropped 5 bases and J dropped 5 bases, with 9 bases sitting between them. The CDR3 spells CASSATVYGYTF. The CDR3 DNA sequence: TGTGCCAGCAGCGCGACGGTTTATGGCTACACCTTC. Full variable domain (missing parts from reference TRBV7-2 and TRBJ1-2): GAGVSQSPSNKVTEKGKDVELRCDPISGHTALYWYRQSLGQGLEFLIYFQGNSAPDKSGLPSDRFSAERTGGSVSTLTIQRTQQEDSAVYLCASSATVYGYTFGSGTRLTVV.